The rows below give T cell receptor beta chains drawn from one sample of a study of T cell responses to AZD1222 COVID-19 vaccine. Clones were read by immunoSEQ multiplex PCR, and TCRdb kept only the in-frame ones, dropping some. The sample lists under 150,000 clones, roughly 90% occurring once. This material consisted of peripheral blood, taken on day 0 of MenACWY control vaccination. The receptors stem from an adult in good health. The CDR3 runs from the conserved cysteine through the conserved F or W. The order of the fields is clone size, V gene, J gene, D gene, CDR3 protein, CDR3 DNA. D genes are given only for firm matches. Where a row states a size, it is once, few, many or the class of an expanded clone; other rows omit it.

abundance: -; v_gene: TRBV29-1; j_gene: TRBJ2-7; d_gene: -; CDR3aa: CSVEGSLSYEQYF; CDR3nt: TGCAGCGTTGAAGGGTCCCTCTCCTACGAGCAGTACTTC
abundance: -; v_gene: TRBV11-3; j_gene: TRBJ1-1; d_gene: -; CDR3aa: CASRADLNTEAFF; CDR3nt: TGTGCCAGCAGAGCGGATCTGAACACTGAAGCTTTCTTT
abundance: -; v_gene: TRBV14; j_gene: TRBJ2-1; d_gene: TRBD2; CDR3aa: CASSPIAGAAYNEQFF; CDR3nt: TGTGCCAGCAGCCCTATAGCGGGAGCGGCCTACAATGAGCAGTTCTTC
abundance: -; v_gene: TRBV6-2/TRBV6-3; j_gene: TRBJ1-5; d_gene: -; CDR3aa: CASSYTGYNQPQHF; CDR3nt: TGTGCCAGCAGTTACACAGGGTACAATCAGCCCCAGCATTTT
abundance: once; v_gene: TRBV7-8; j_gene: TRBJ2-5; d_gene: -; CDR3aa: CASSLGPIGGWETQYF; CDR3nt: TGTGCCAGCAGCTTAGGCCCCATTGGGGGTTGGGAGACCCAGTACTTC
abundance: -; v_gene: TRBV19; j_gene: TRBJ2-3; d_gene: -; CDR3aa: CASTTGSTDTQYF; CDR3nt: TGTGCCAGTACTACAGGGTCAACAGATACGCAGTATTTT
abundance: -; v_gene: TRBV7-8; j_gene: TRBJ1-2; d_gene: TRBD1; CDR3aa: CASSGRQGVLDYGYTF; CDR3nt: TGTGCCAGCAGCGGGAGACAGGGGGTGTTAGACTATGGCTACACCTTC
abundance: -; v_gene: TRBV27; j_gene: TRBJ2-3; d_gene: TRBD2; CDR3aa: CASRTSGTDTQYF; CDR3nt: TGTGCCAGCAGAACTAGCGGCACAGATACGCAGTATTTT
abundance: -; v_gene: TRBV6-5; j_gene: TRBJ1-6; d_gene: -; CDR3aa: CASSYSGNSPLHF; CDR3nt: TGTGCCAGCAGTTACTCCGGTAATTCACCCCTCCACTTT
abundance: -; v_gene: TRBV7-2; j_gene: TRBJ2-2; d_gene: -; CDR3aa: CASRGTTNTGELFF; CDR3nt: TGTGCCAGCAGGGGGACAACGAACACCGGGGAGCTGTTTTTT
abundance: -; v_gene: TRBV28; j_gene: TRBJ2-7; d_gene: -; CDR3aa: CASTEGGGYEQYF; CDR3nt: TGTGCCAGCACCGAGGGAGGCGGCTACGAGCAGTACTTC
abundance: -; v_gene: TRBV3-1/TRBV3-2; j_gene: TRBJ2-1; d_gene: -; CDR3aa: CASSQKNEQFF; CDR3nt: TGTGCCAGCAGCCAAAAAAATGAGCAGTTCTTC
abundance: -; v_gene: TRBV7-3; j_gene: TRBJ2-5; d_gene: TRBD2; CDR3aa: CASSLRSSGYQETQYF; CDR3nt: TGTGCCAGCAGCCTCCGGAGTAGCGGGTACCAAGAGACCCAGTACTTC
abundance: once; v_gene: TRBV29-1; j_gene: TRBJ1-1; d_gene: TRBD1; CDR3aa: CSVQPGGDSTEAFF; CDR3nt: TGCAGCGTCCAGCCAGGGGGGGACAGCACTGAAGCTTTCTTT
abundance: -; v_gene: TRBV2; j_gene: TRBJ2-1; d_gene: TRBD1; CDR3aa: CASRGTDYNEQFF; CDR3nt: TGTGCCAGCAGAGGGACAGACTACAATGAGCAGTTCTTC
abundance: -; v_gene: TRBV5-8; j_gene: TRBJ2-7; d_gene: TRBD2; CDR3aa: CASSLETSGYEQYF; CDR3nt: TGTGCCAGCAGCTTGGAGACTAGCGGATACGAGCAGTACTTC
abundance: -; v_gene: TRBV6-1; j_gene: TRBJ2-7; d_gene: TRBD1; CDR3aa: CASSESQGKNEQYF; CDR3nt: TGTGCCAGCAGTGAATCACAGGGGAAGAACGAGCAGTACTTC
abundance: -; v_gene: TRBV7-9; j_gene: TRBJ2-3; d_gene: TRBD2; CDR3aa: CASSLAGSGGSRGTDTQYF; CDR3nt: TGTGCCAGCAGCTTAGCAGGGAGTGGCGGGAGTAGGGGCACAGATACGCAGTATTTT
abundance: -; v_gene: TRBV2; j_gene: TRBJ1-2; d_gene: -; CDR3aa: CASSERGGSGYTF; CDR3nt: TGTGCCAGCAGTGAGAGAGGGGGAAGTGGCTACACCTTC
abundance: -; v_gene: TRBV24-1; j_gene: TRBJ1-3; d_gene: -; CDR3aa: CATSDNREVSTIYF; CDR3nt: TGTGCCACCAGTGATAACAGGGAAGTATCCACCATATATTTT
abundance: few; v_gene: TRBV5-6; j_gene: TRBJ2-7; d_gene: -; CDR3aa: CASSEPGLSSYEQYF; CDR3nt: TGTGCCAGCAGCGAACCGGGACTGAGCTCCTACGAGCAGTACTTC
abundance: -; v_gene: TRBV5-5; j_gene: TRBJ1-3; d_gene: TRBD1; CDR3aa: CASSWTTGGTGNTIYF; CDR3nt: TGTGCCAGCAGCTGGACCACAGGGGGGACTGGAAACACCATATATTTT
abundance: -; v_gene: TRBV12-3/TRBV12-4; j_gene: TRBJ2-3; d_gene: -; CDR3aa: CASSLRQTDTQYF; CDR3nt: TGTGCCAGCAGTTTAAGACAAACAGATACGCAGTATTTT
abundance: -; v_gene: TRBV6-2/TRBV6-3; j_gene: TRBJ2-7; d_gene: -; CDR3aa: CASSYSGQEGREQYF; CDR3nt: TGTGCCAGCAGTTACTCTGGGCAGGAGGGGCGCGAGCAGTACTTC
abundance: -; v_gene: TRBV5-6; j_gene: TRBJ2-5; d_gene: -; CDR3aa: CASSYPAGGGVVETQYF; CDR3nt: TGTGCCAGCAGCTATCCTGCCGGTGGGGGTGTGGTAGAGACCCAGTACTTC
abundance: -; v_gene: TRBV27; j_gene: TRBJ1-6; d_gene: TRBD1; CDR3aa: CASIRSGQENSPLHF; CDR3nt: TGTGCCAGCATCAGGTCCGGACAGGAAAATTCACCCCTCCACTTT
abundance: -; v_gene: TRBV4-2; j_gene: TRBJ1-2; d_gene: TRBD1; CDR3aa: CASGRTGGERGYTF; CDR3nt: TGTGCCAGCGGACGGACAGGGGGCGAGAGAGGCTACACCTTC
abundance: -; v_gene: TRBV5-1; j_gene: TRBJ2-5; d_gene: -; CDR3aa: CASSLDSTKETQYF; CDR3nt: TGCGCCAGCAGCCTGGACAGTACAAAAGAGACCCAGTACTTC
abundance: -; v_gene: TRBV7-2; j_gene: TRBJ2-1; d_gene: -; CDR3aa: CASSLKGEGLQNEQFF; CDR3nt: TGTGCCAGCAGCCTCAAGGGGGAGGGCCTTCAGAATGAGCAGTTCTTC
abundance: -; v_gene: TRBV27; j_gene: TRBJ1-5; d_gene: -; CDR3aa: CATRDNSNQPQHF; CDR3nt: TGTGCCACACGGGACAATAGCAATCAGCCCCAGCATTTT
abundance: -; v_gene: TRBV5-1; j_gene: TRBJ1-3; d_gene: -; CDR3aa: CAVAWTQNNPSSGNTIYF; CDR3nt: TGCGCCGTCGCCTGGACACAGAATAACCCGAGCTCTGGAAACACCATATATTTT
abundance: -; v_gene: TRBV27; j_gene: TRBJ2-7; d_gene: -; CDR3aa: CASSTTPLARYEQYF; CDR3nt: TGTGCCAGCAGCACCACCCCCCTAGCCCGATACGAGCAGTACTTC